This T cell receptor beta chain was profiled in a study of blood T cell repertoires in COVID-19. Study background: From the United States, Italy and Spain came samples of acute and convalescent COVID-19. The analysed material was cDNA or gDNA that came from T cells, B-cell-depleted T cells, or PBMCs.

CDR1 is LGHDT and CDR2 is YNNKEL in the germline V gene (reference sequence). The CDR3 consists of 14 residues. Trimming took 4 bases from V and 3 from J; bases not matched to a gene: 3. This clone has just one count. As handled by the study authors: Amplification of reference gene primers was used by the study to estimate nucleated cell counts. TCRdb's copy holds only in-frame clones and misses some; the assay was immunoSEQ multiplex PCR. The V and J calls and clone size are taken from that table; D and trimming were inferred from the DNA. The data show 150,000 to 200,000 clones, roughly 79% seen once.

The receptor was isolated from a man aged 55 to 70 with active or convalescent COVID-19. The sequencing input was peripheral blood. The rearrangement uses TRBV3-1 (or the pseudogene TRBV3-2) and TRBJ2-1; TRBD2 matches at 7 bases. The CDR3 is CASSPLAVYNEQFF. The DNA for the CDR3 is TGTGCCAGCAGCCCTCTAGCGGTCTACAATGAGCAGTTCTTC.